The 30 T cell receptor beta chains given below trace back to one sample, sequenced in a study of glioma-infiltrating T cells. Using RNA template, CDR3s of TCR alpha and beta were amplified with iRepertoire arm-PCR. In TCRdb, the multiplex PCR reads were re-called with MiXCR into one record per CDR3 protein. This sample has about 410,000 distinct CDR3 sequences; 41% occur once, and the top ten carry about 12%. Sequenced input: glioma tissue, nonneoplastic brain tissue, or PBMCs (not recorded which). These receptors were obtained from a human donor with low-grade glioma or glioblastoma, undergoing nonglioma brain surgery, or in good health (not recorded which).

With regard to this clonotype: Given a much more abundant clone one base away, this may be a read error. CDR3 in amino acids: CATNSKTSGSDEQFF. CDR3 coding DNA: TGTGCCACCAACTCCAAGACTAGCGGGAGTGATGAGCAGTTCTTC. The chain uses TRBV15 and TRBJ2-1; 12 bases are shared with TRBD2. Germline loops: CDR1 LNHNV, CDR2 YYDKDF (reference sequence). Trimming took 7 bases from V and 8 from J; bases not matched to a gene: 9. The CDR3 consists of 15 residues.

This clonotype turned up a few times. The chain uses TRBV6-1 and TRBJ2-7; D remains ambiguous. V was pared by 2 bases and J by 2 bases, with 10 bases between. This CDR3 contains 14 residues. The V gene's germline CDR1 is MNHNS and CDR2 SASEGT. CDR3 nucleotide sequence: TGTGCCAGCAGTGAATTCAGTAGGCCCTACGAGCAGTACTTC. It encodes CASSEFSRPYEQYF.

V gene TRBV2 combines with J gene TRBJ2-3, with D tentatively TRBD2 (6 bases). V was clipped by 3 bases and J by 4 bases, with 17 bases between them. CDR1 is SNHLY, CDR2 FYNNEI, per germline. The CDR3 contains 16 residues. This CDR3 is CASSDGAGSGSDTQYF. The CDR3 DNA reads TGTGCCAGCAGTGATGGGGCGGGATCCGGGTCAGATACGCAGTATTTT. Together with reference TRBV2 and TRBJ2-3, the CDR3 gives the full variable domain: EPEVTQTPSHQVTQMGQEVILRCVPISNHLYFYWYRQILGQKVEFLVSFYNNEISEKSEIFDDQFSVERPDGSNFTLKIRSTKLEDSAMYFCASSDGAGSGSDTQYFGPGTRLTVL.

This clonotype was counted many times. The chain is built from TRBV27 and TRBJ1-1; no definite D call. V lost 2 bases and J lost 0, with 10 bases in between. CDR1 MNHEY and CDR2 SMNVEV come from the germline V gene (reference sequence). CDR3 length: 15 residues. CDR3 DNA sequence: TGTGCCAGCAGTTTAGACAATACTATGAACACTGAAGCTTTCTTT. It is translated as CASSLDNTMNTEAFF.

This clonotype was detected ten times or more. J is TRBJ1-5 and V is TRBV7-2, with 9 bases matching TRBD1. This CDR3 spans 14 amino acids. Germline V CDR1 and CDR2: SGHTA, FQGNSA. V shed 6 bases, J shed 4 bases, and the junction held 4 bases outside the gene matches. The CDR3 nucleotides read TGTGCCAGCAGTCCCGACAGGGGGAATCAGCCCCAGCATTTT. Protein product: CASSPDRGNQPQHF.

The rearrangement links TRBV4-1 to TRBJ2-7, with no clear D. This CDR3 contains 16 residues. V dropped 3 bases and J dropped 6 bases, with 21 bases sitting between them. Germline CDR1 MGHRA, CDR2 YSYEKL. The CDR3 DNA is TGCGCCAGCAGCCAGGCGACTTGGAGTGCTGCACGCGAGCAGTACTTC. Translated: CASSQATWSAAREQYF.

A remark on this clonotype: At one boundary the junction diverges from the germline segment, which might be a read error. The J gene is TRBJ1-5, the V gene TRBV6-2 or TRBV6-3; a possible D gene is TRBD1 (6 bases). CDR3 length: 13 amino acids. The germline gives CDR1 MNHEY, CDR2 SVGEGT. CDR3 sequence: CASRDRLNLPQHF. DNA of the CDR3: TGTGCCAGCAGGGACAGACTTAATCTGCCCCAGCATTTT.

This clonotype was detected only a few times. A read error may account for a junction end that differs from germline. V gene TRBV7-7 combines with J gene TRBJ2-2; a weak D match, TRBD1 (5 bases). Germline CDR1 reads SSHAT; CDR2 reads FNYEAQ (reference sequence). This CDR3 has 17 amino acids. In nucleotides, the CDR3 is TGTGCTAGCAGCTTACTCACCGGACATACGAACACCGGGGAGCTGTTTTTT. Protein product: CASSLLTGHTNTGELFF.

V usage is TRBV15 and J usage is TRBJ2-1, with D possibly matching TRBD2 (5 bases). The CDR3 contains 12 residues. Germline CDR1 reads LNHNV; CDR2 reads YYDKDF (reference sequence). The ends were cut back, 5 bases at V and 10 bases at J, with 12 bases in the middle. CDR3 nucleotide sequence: TGTGCCACCAGCCCCGAGGGAATCGAGCAGTTCTTC. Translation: CATSPEGIEQFF.

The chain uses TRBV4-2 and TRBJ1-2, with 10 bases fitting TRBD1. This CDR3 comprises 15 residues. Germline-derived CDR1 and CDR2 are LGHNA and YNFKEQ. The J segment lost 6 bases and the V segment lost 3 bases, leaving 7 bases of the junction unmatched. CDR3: CASSQMGQGQNGYTF. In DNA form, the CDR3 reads TGTGCCAGCAGCCAGATGGGACAGGGGCAAAATGGCTACACCTTC.

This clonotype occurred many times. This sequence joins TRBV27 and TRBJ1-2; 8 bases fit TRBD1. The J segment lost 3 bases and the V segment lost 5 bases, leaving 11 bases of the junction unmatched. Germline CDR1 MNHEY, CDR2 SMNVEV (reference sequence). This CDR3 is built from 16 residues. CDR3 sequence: CASSLNPRDRYYGYTF. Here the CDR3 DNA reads TGTGCCAGCAGTCTAAACCCCCGGGACAGGTACTATGGCTACACCTTC.

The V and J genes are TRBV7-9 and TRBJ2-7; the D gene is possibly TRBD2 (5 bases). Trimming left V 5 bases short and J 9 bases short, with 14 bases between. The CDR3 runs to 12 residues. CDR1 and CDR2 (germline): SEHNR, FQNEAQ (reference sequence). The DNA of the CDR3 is TGTGCCAGCAGCCTTGGGCGGGCAGGGCAGTACTTC. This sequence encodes CASSLGRAGQYF.

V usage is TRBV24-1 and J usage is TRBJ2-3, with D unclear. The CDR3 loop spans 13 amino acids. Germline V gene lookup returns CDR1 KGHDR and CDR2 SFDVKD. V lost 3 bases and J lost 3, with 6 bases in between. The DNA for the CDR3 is TGTGCCACCAGTGATCCATTAACAGATACGCAGTATTTT. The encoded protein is CATSDPLTDTQYF.

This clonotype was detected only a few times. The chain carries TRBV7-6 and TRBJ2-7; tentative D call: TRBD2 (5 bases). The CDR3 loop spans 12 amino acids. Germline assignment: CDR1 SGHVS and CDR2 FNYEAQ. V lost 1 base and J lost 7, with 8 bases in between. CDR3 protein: CASSLDRGEQYF. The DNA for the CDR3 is TGTGCCAGCAGCTTAGACAGAGGGGAGCAGTACTTC.

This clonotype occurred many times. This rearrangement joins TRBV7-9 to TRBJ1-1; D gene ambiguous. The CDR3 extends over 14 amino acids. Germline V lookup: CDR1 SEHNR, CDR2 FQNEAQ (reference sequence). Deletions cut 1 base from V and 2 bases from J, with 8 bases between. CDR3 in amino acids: CASSLGSLNTEAFF. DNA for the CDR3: TGTGCCAGCAGCTTAGGGAGCCTTAACACTGAAGCTTTCTTT.

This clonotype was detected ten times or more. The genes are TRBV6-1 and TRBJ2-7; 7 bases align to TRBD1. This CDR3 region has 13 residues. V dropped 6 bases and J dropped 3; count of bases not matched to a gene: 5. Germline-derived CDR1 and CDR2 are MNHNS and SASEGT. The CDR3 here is CASRRQGVYEQYF. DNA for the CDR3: TGTGCCAGCAGAAGACAGGGAGTCTACGAGCAGTACTTC.

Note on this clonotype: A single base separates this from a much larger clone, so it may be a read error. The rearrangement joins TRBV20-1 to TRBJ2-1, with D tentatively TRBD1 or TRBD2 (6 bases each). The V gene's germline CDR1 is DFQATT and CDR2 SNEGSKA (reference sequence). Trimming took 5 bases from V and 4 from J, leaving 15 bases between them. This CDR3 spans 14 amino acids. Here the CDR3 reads CSAPRRRGYNEQFF. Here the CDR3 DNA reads TGCAGTGCTCCACGACGGAGGGGGTACAATGAGCAGTTCTTC.

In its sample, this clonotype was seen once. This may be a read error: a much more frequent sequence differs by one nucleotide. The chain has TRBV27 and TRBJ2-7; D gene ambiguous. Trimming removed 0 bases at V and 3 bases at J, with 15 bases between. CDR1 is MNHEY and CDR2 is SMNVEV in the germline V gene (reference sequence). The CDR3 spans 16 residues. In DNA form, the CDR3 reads TGTGCCAGCAGTTTATCATGGACGCAGAGCTTCTACGAGCAGTACTTC. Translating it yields CASSLSWTQSFYEQYF.

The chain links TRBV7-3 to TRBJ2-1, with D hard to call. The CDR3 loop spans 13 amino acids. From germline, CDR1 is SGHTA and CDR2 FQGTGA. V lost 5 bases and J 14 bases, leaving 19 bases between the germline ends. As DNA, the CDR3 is TGTGCCAGCAGCAACCCCAGTCTTGAGAAGAAGTTCTTC. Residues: CASSNPSLEKKFF.

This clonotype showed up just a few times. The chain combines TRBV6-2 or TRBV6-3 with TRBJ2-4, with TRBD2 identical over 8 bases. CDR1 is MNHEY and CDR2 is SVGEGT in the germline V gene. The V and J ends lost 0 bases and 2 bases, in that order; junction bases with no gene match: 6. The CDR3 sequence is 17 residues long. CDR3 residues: CASSYSGGRLTKNIQYF. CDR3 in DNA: TGTGCCAGCAGTTACTCTGGCGGGAGGTTGACCAAAAACATTCAGTACTTC.

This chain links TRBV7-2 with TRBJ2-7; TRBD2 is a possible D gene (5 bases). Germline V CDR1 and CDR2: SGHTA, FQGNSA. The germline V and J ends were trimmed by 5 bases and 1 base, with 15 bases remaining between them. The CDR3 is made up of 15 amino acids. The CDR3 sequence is CASSPWEQRSYEQYF. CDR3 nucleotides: TGTGCCAGCAGCCCCTGGGAACAGCGGTCCTACGAGCAGTACTTC.

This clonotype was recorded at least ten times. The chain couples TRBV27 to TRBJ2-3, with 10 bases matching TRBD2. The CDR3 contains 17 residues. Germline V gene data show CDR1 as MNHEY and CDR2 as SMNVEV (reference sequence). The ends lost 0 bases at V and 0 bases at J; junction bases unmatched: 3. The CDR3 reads CASSLSASGGSTDTQYF. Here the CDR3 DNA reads TGTGCCAGCAGTTTATCGGCTAGCGGGGGAAGCACAGATACGCAGTATTTT.

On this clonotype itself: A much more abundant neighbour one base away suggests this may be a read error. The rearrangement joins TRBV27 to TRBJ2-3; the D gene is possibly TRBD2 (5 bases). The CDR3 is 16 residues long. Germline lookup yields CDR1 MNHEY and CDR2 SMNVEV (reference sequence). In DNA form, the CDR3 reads TGTGCCAGCAGTCCCCTACGCGGCTCTAGCACAGATATGCAGTATTTT. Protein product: CASSPLRGSSTDMQYF.

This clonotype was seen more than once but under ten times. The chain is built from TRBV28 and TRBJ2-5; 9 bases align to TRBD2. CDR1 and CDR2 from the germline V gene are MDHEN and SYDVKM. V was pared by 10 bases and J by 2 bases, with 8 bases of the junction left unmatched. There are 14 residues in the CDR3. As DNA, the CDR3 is TGTGCCACAATAGCGGGAGTGAATCAAGAGACCCAGTACTTC. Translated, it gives CATIAGVNQETQYF.

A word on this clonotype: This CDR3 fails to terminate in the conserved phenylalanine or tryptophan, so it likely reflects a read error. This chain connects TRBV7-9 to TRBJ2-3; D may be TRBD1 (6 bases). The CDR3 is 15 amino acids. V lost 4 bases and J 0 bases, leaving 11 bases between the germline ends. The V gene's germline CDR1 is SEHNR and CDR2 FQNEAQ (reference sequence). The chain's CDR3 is CASSSQGSSTDTQYL. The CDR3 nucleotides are TGTGCCAGCAGCTCACAGGGATCTAGCACAGATACGCAGTATCTT.

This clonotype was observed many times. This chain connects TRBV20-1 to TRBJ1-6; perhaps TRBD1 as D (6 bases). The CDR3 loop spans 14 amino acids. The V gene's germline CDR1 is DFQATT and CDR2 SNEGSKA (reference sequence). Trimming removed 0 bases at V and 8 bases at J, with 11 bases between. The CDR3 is CSARDRGRDSPLHF. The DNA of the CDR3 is TGCAGTGCTAGAGACAGGGGTAGGGATTCACCCCTCCACTTT.

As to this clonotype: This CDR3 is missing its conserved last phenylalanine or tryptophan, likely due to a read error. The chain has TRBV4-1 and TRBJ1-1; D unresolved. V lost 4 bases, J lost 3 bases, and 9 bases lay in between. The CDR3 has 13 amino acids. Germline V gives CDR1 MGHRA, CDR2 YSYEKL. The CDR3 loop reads CASSLISDTEAFS. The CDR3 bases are TGCGCCAGCAGCCTCATCTCGGACACTGAAGCTTTCTCT.

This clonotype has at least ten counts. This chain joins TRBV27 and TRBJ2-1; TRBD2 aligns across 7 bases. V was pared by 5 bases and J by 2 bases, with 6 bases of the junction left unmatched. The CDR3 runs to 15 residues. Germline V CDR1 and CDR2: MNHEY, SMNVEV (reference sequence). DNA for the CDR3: TGTGCCAGCAGTCCCACGACTAGCACCTACAATGAGCAGTTCTTC. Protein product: CASSPTTSTYNEQFF.

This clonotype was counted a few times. DNA of the CDR3: TGTGCCACCAGCACCCGTGCCCCGGAATTCTACACCTTC. This gives the protein CATSTRAPEFYTF. This chain links TRBV15 with TRBJ1-2; no reliable D call. Germline CDR1 is LNHNV and CDR2 is YYDKDF (reference sequence). V was shortened by 4 bases and J by 10 bases, with 16 bases between the two germline ends. The CDR3 runs 13 residues.

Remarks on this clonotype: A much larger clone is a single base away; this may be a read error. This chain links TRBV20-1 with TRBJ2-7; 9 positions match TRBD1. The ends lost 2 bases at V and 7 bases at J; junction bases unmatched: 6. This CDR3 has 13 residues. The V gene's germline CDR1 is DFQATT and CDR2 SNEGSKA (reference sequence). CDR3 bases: TGCAGTGCTAGATGGGGACAGGGAGAAGAGCAGTACTTC. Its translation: CSARWGQGEEQYF.